This entry lists 24 T cell receptor beta chains sequenced from one sample in a study of neoadjuvant nivolumab and ipilimumab in lung cancer. Libraries were prepared by immunoSEQ multiplex PCR; TCRdb keeps only in-frame clonotypes and omits some of them. The sample yields approximately 2,100 clones, more than 75% seen once. Sequencing was performed on adjacent normal lung tissue, taken after neoadjuvant nivolumab, alone or with ipilimumab, at or shortly before surgery. Receptors were obtained from an adult with non-small cell lung cancer.

The J gene is TRBJ2-7, the V gene TRBV7-2, with a possible D match to TRBD1 (5 bases). The V gene lost 6 bases and the J gene lost 2 bases, with 17 bases spanning the gap. CDR3 size: 15 residues. Germline CDR1 is SGHTA and CDR2 is FQGNSA. The CDR3 region has the DNA TGTGCCAGCAGTTTTAGACAGCCCCAGACCTACGAGCAGTACTTC. Translated, it gives CASSFRQPQTYEQYF.

This chain joins TRBV9 and TRBJ1-2, with 9 bases identical to TRBD1. The CDR3 consists of 14 residues. The germline gives CDR1 SGDLS, CDR2 YYNGEE. The V and J ends lost 4 bases and 7 bases, in that order; junction bases with no gene match: 8. Here the CDR3 reads CASSLTGGAGGYTF. CDR3 sequence (DNA): TGTGCCAGCAGCCTAACAGGGGGCGCCGGTGGCTACACCTTC.

The chain links TRBV30 to TRBJ1-5; D unclear. The CDR3 extends over 12 amino acids. CDR1 and CDR2 from the germline V gene are GTSNPN and SVGIG (reference sequence). Trimming cost V 2 bases and J 3 bases, with 5 bases left between them. CDR3 sequence: CAWSWDNQPQHF. DNA for the CDR3: TGTGCCTGGAGTTGGGACAATCAGCCCCAGCATTTT.

The chain uses TRBV7-2 and TRBJ2-7; D is unclear. V was pared by 4 bases and J by 7 bases, with 11 bases between. This CDR3 has 12 residues. Germline V gene lookup returns CDR1 SGHTA and CDR2 FQGNSA. The CDR3 protein is CASSSGSWEQYF. The CDR3 nucleotides are TGTGCCAGCAGCTCCGGGTCCTGGGAGCAGTACTTC.

The rearrangement links TRBV7-2 to TRBJ1-5; D unclear. V gave up 5 bases and J gave up 0 bases, with 11 bases separating them. The CDR3 is made up of 15 amino acids. The germline V gene encodes CDR1 SGHTA and CDR2 FQGNSA. The DNA of the CDR3 is TGTGCCAGCAGCCCGTGGACGGATAGCAATCAGCCCCAGCATTTT. The encoded protein is CASSPWTDSNQPQHF.

The rearrangement joins TRBV14 to TRBJ2-5; D is possibly TRBD1 or TRBD2 (5 bases each). TRBJ2-7 matches the DNA end more closely, so the J call is doubtful. Germline V gene data show CDR1 as SGHDN and CDR2 as FVKESK. This CDR3 comprises 14 residues. The CDR3 sequence is CASSQTGLGTEQYF. The CDR3 nucleotides read TGTGCCAGCAGCCAGACTGGACTCGGGACCGAGCAGTACTTC.

The V gene is TRBV7-2, the J gene TRBJ2-7, with 7 bases matching TRBD1. CDR3 length: 15 amino acids. Germline CDR1 and CDR2: SGHTA and FQGNSA. The V gene end was trimmed by 5 bases and the J gene end by 3 bases; junction bases not matched to a gene: 10. The CDR3 reads CASSALGQYLYEQYF. The CDR3 DNA is TGTGCCAGCAGCGCCCTGGGACAGTATCTCTACGAGCAGTACTTC.

This clone was found a few times. This chain joins TRBV6-5 and TRBJ2-6; 9 nucleotides agree with TRBD1. The CDR3 sequence is 16 residues long. V was clipped by 2 bases and J by 7 bases; unmatched bases: 6. The germline V gene encodes CDR1 MNHEY and CDR2 SVGAGI. The CDR3 spells CASSYLGQGYANVLTF. CDR3 bases: TGTGCCAGCAGTTACCTGGGACAGGGTTACGCCAACGTCCTGACTTTC.

This rearrangement joins TRBV7-3 to TRBJ2-2, with 11 bases aligning to TRBD2. The V gene's germline CDR1 is SGHTA and CDR2 FQGTGA. With 4 bases clipped from V and 2 bases from J, the junction kept 9 bases outside the gene matches. The CDR3 has 18 amino acids. The chain's CDR3 is CASSSPGLAGLNTGELFF. The CDR3 DNA reads TGTGCCAGCAGCTCGCCCGGACTAGCGGGCCTCAACACCGGGGAGCTGTTTTTT.

This sequence joins TRBV11-2 and TRBJ1-1; 7 bases match TRBD1. J gave up 1 base and V 5 bases, and 1 base lay outside the gene matches. Germline assignment: CDR1 SGHAT and CDR2 FQNNGV. This CDR3 comprises 13 residues. The CDR3 reads CASSRQGNTEAFF. The CDR3 DNA reads TGTGCCAGCAGCAGACAGGGGAACACTGAAGCTTTCTTT.

A note on this clone: Compared with germline, one end of the junction differs, possibly owing to a read error. V usage is TRBV6-5 and J usage is TRBJ1-1; a weak D match, TRBD1 (5 bases). This CDR3 spans 13 amino acids. Germline CDR1 MNHEY, CDR2 SVGAGI. As DNA, the CDR3 is TGTGCCAGCGGAAGAGGGGTGAATACTGAAGCTTTCTTT. It yields the protein CASGRGVNTEAFF.

The CDR3 is CASSERWGYNQPQHF. DNA for the CDR3: TGTGCCAGCAGTGAGCGGTGGGGGTACAATCAGCCCCAGCATTTT. The J gene is TRBJ1-5, the V gene TRBV2; tentative D call: TRBD1 (5 bases). This CDR3 is 15 amino acids long. CDR1 and CDR2 from the germline V gene are SNHLY and FYNNEI. V was shortened by 3 bases and J by 3 bases, with 12 bases between the two germline ends.

The V gene is TRBV10-3, the J gene TRBJ2-2, with TRBD2 as a possible D gene (6 bases). CDR1 is ENHRY and CDR2 is SYGVKD in the germline V gene. The CDR3 contains 15 residues. V lost 3 bases to trimming and J lost 3 bases, with 11 bases between them. The CDR3 DNA reads as TGTGCCATCAGTGATCAGACTAGTCACACCGGGGAGCTGTTTTTT. As protein: CAISDQTSHTGELFF.

The chain carries TRBV5-1 and TRBJ2-3; tentative D call: TRBD2 (5 bases). There are 16 residues in the CDR3. With 4 bases removed from V and 1 base from J, the gap between germline ends came to 16 bases. In germline, CDR1 is SGHRS, CDR2 YFSETQ. The CDR3 region has the DNA TGCGCCAGCAGCGGGGAGATTCGGGGTGGCACAGATACGCAGTATTTT. It yields the protein CASSGEIRGGTDTQYF.

The chain has TRBV18 and TRBJ1-4; no reliable D call. The CDR3 runs 15 residues. Germline loops: CDR1 KGHSH, CDR2 LQKENI. The ends were cut back, 2 bases at V and 5 bases at J, with 12 bases in the middle. DNA of the CDR3: TGTGCCAGCTCACCAGGGGTCCAACGCAATGAAAAACTGTTTTTT. Encoded protein: CASSPGVQRNEKLFF.

The chain has TRBV5-1 and TRBJ2-1; D unclear. With 3 bases removed from V and 10 bases from J, the gap between germline ends came to 8 bases. The germline V gene encodes CDR1 SGHRS and CDR2 YFSETQ. The CDR3 is 11 amino acids. This CDR3 reads CASSSTVEQFF. The CDR3 bases are TGCGCCAGCAGCTCGACGGTAGAGCAGTTCTTC.

The chain couples TRBV7-2 to TRBJ1-5; perhaps TRBD1 as D (5 bases). V lost 2 bases, J lost 3 bases, and 11 bases lay in between. There are 15 residues in the CDR3. Per germline, CDR1 SGHTA and CDR2 FQGNSA. The chain's CDR3 is CASSLQQGTNQPQHF. DNA for the CDR3: TGTGCCAGCAGCTTACAGCAGGGTACCAATCAGCCCCAGCATTTT.

The chain is built from TRBV5-1 and TRBJ1-2; 7 bases line up with TRBD1. The CDR3 has 13 residues. Germline CDR1 is SGHRS and CDR2 is YFSETQ. The junction had 0 bases not matched to a gene; V was cut back by 0 bases and J by 4 bases. The CDR3 sequence is CASSLGDSYGYTF. The DNA of the CDR3 is TGCGCCAGCAGCTTGGGGGACAGCTATGGCTACACCTTC.

V gene TRBV29-1 combines with J gene TRBJ2-7, with TRBD1 matching over 8 bases. V gave up 6 bases and J gave up 2 bases; unmatched junction bases: 6. Germline-derived CDR1 and CDR2 are SQVTM and ANQGSEA. This CDR3 spans 13 amino acids. The CDR3 reads CSVIRTGTYEQYF. For the CDR3, the DNA is TGCAGCGTGATTAGGACAGGGACCTACGAGCAGTACTTC.

The chain has TRBV11-3 and TRBJ2-7; D possibly uses TRBD1 or TRBD2 (5 bases each). The CDR3 covers 15 residues. With 4 bases removed from V and 6 bases from J, the gap between germline ends came to 19 bases. The V gene's germline CDR1 is SGHNT and CDR2 YENEEA. For the CDR3, the DNA is TGTGCCAGCAGCTCCCTCCCGGGGCTGTCATCCGAGCAGTACTTC. Protein product: CASSSLPGLSSEQYF. Using reference TRBV11-3 and TRBJ2-7 for the parts outside the CDR3, the full variable domain is EAGVVQSPRYKIIEKKQPVAFWCNPISGHNTLYWYLQNLGQGPELLIRYENEEAVDDSQLPKDRFSAERLKGVDSTLKIQPAELGDSAVYLCASSSLPGLSSEQYFGPGTRLTVT.

The chain carries TRBV6-5 and TRBJ2-7; 7 bases match TRBD2. With V trimmed by 7 bases and J by 4 bases, 13 bases remained unmatched. CDR1 and CDR2 from the germline V gene are MNHEY and SVGAGI. The length of the CDR3 is 15 residues. CDR3 DNA: TGTGCCAGCACCCCGGGACCGGGGAGGGCATACGAGCAGTACTTC. Its protein is CASTPGPGRAYEQYF.

This clone was detected only a few times. The rearrangement uses TRBV28 and TRBJ2-5; no reliable D call. This CDR3 has 12 amino acids. Germline CDR1 reads MDHEN; CDR2 reads SYDVKM. V was pared by 7 bases and J by 4 bases, with 10 bases between. CDR3 residues: CASTSSLETQYF. CDR3 DNA: TGTGCCAGCACCTCGTCGCTAGAGACCCAGTACTTC.

CDR3 DNA sequence: TGTGCCAGCAGCTTGGCCAGGGTAGGGAATGAGCAGTTCTTC. Protein product: CASSLARVGNEQFF. This chain links TRBV5-5 with TRBJ2-1, with a tentative D call TRBD1 (5 bases). This CDR3 contains 14 residues. The V end was cut by 0 bases, the J end by 7 bases, with 11 bases between. CDR1 is SGHKS, CDR2 YYEKEE, per germline (reference sequence).

V gene TRBV7-2 combines with J gene TRBJ1-3; TRBD1 matches 9 bases. Germline values: CDR1 SGHTA, CDR2 FQGNSA. Losses at the gene ends were 4 bases for V and 4 bases for J; bases not matched to a gene: 5. This CDR3 comprises 15 residues. The CDR3 reads CASSYGTGKGNTIYF. The CDR3, as DNA: TGTGCCAGCAGCTATGGGACAGGGAAGGGAAACACCATATATTTT. Variable domain in full (rest from reference TRBV7-2 and TRBJ1-3): GAGVSQSPSNKVTEKGKDVELRCDPISGHTALYWYRQSLGQGLEFLIYFQGNSAPDKSGLPSDRFSAERTGGSVSTLTIQRTQQEDSAVYLCASSYGTGKGNTIYFGEGSWLTVV.